This T cell receptor (beta chain) was recorded in a study of blood T cell repertoires in COVID-19. At the level of the study: The United States, Italy and Spain were the sources of the acute and convalescent COVID-19 samples. Sources were T cells, B-cell-depleted T cells, or PBMCs; the material itself was cDNA or gDNA.

The count of this clone is one. The trim removed 5 bases at V and 9 bases at J, leaving 7 bases unmatched. The CDR3 totals 14 residues. Looked up from germline, CDR1 is SGHTA and CDR2 is FQGNSA. Authors' data handling: The assay estimated nucleated cells by amplifying reference gene primers. The protocol was immunoSEQ multiplex PCR, while the TCRdb copy is restricted to in-frame clones and leaves out a portion. The DNA gave D and trimming, while V, J and clone size come from that table. The sample shows about 82,000 clones, approximately 79% of them seen only once. This clonotype was sampled from a human donor with acute or convalescent COVID-19. The donor label of this sample is uncertain. Sequencing used peripheral blood. The J gene is TRBJ2-4, the V gene TRBV7-2, with 10 nucleotides matching TRBD2. CDR3 sequence reads: CASSLEPSGSIQYF. CDR3 DNA: TGTGCCAGCAGCCTAGAGCCTAGCGGGAGCATTCAGTACTTC. Full variable domain (remainder filled in from reference TRBV7-2 and TRBJ2-4): GAGVSQSPSNKVTEKGKDVELRCDPISGHTALYWYRQSLGQGLEFLIYFQGNSAPDKSGLPSDRFSAERTGGSVSTLTIQRTQQEDSAVYLCASSLEPSGSIQYFGAGTRLSVL.